This TCR beta chain stems from a study of monozygotic twins with inflammatory bowel disease. About this clonotype: Its antigen is unidentified.

Whole blood served as the source of total RNA, and no T cell sorting took place. TCRdb reanalyzed the 5' RACE reads, giving one entry per CDR3 protein sequence and no DNA. This listing includes some 450,000 distinct CDR3 sequences. Overall study results and limits: Relative to healthy twins, IBD patients had fewer clonotypes in common with others, a gap that was especially apparent with disease activity.

CDR3 length: 13 residues. Germline assignment: CDR1 SNHLY and CDR2 FYNNEI. This chain links TRBV2 with TRBJ1-5; the D gene TCRdb calls, TRBD1, cannot be checked with no DNA. Sequencing used blood. The sequence was collected from a human donor with ulcerative colitis or Crohn's disease, or a healthy co-twin of an affected twin (not recorded which). The CDR3 spells CASSGTVSQPQHF.